A single sample is the source of the 11 T cell receptor beta chains below, sequenced in a study of blood T cell repertoires in COVID-19. TCRdb's copy holds only in-frame clones and misses some; the assay was immunoSEQ multiplex PCR. The profile covers about 220,000 clones, with about 91% appearing a single time and under 15% taken by the ten largest. Sequenced input: PBMCs or T cells enriched from blood (not recorded which). The receptors were sampled from a woman aged 45-65 years with acute COVID-19.

V gene TRBV28 combines with J gene TRBJ2-7, with 7 bases matching TRBD1. The CDR3 runs 15 residues. Looked up from germline, CDR1 is MDHEN and CDR2 is SYDVKM. The V segment lost 5 bases and the J segment 2 bases; nucleotides outside the gene matches: 9. The CDR3, as DNA: TGTGCCAGCAGTACGGCAGGGGGAACTACCTACGAGCAGTACTTC. This sequence encodes CASSTAGGTTYEQYF.

CDR3 bases: TGCAGCGCTTCCCGGGACAGCCAAGAGACCCAGTACTTC. It translates to CSASRDSQETQYF. The genes are TRBV29-1 and TRBJ2-5, with 7 bases matching TRBD1. CDR3 length: 13 residues. The V gene end was trimmed by 7 bases and the J gene end by 1 base; junction bases not matched to a gene: 6. Germline V gene sequence: CDR1 SQVTM, CDR2 ANQGSEA.

On this clone: The limits of the CDR3 on the DNA are not certain, so only TCRdb's listed CDR3 is given. V gene TRBV21-1 combines with J gene TRBJ1-3; TRBD1, the table's D call, lacks a check against the DNA. TRBV21-1 is tagged as a pseudogene. Including both end residues, the CDR3 is 20 amino acids long. CDR3 loop: CASSKGKRTGGVGSGNTIYF.

Points on this clone: Other DNA sequences from this sample encode an identical CDR3 as well. The chain carries TRBV28 and TRBJ1-1; 7 nucleotides align to TRBD1. Germline-derived CDR1 and CDR2 are MDHEN and SYDVKM. V gave up 4 bases and J gave up 0 bases; unmatched junction bases: 5. This CDR3 is built from 15 residues. The CDR3 region has the DNA TGTGCCAGCAGTTCCCCCGGGACAGTGAACACTGAAGCTTTCTTT. Encoded protein: CASSSPGTVNTEAFF.

This clone was observed a handful of times. V gene TRBV28 combines with J gene TRBJ1-5; no reliable D call. The CDR3 is 12 residues long. V was shortened by 6 bases and J by 7 bases, with 10 bases between the two germline ends. Germline values: CDR1 MDHEN, CDR2 SYDVKM. Here the CDR3 reads CASRILPQPQHF. In DNA, the CDR3 is TGTGCCAGCAGGATTCTACCACAGCCCCAGCATTTT.

The V call is TRBV11-2, the J call TRBJ1-6, with TRBD1 as a possible D gene (5 bases). Germline CDR1 is SGHAT and CDR2 is FQNNGV. V was shortened by 0 bases and J by 5 bases, with 20 bases between the two germline ends. The CDR3 loop spans 19 amino acids. In DNA form, the CDR3 reads TGTGCCAGCAGCTTAGATCTTCGGGAGAAGGGGCCCAATAATTCACCCCTCCACTTT. This sequence encodes CASSLDLREKGPNNSPLHF.

This clone was observed once. The chain is built from TRBV5-4 and TRBJ2-3; TRBD2 matches at 11 bases. V gave up 3 bases and J gave up 0 bases; unmatched junction bases: 3. The CDR3 is 16 amino acids. CDR1 and CDR2 (germline): SGHNT, YYREEE (reference sequence). The CDR3 sequence is CASSWRLAGSTDTQYF. The DNA of the CDR3 is TGTGCCAGCAGCTGGCGACTAGCGGGAAGCACAGATACGCAGTATTTT.

V gene TRBV7-3 combines with J gene TRBJ2-2; unclear D gene. Trimming cost V 2 bases and J 5 bases, with 6 bases left between them. Germline V gene sequence: CDR1 SGHTA, CDR2 FQGTGA. This CDR3 is built from 13 residues. CDR3 protein: CASSLSRTGELFF. The CDR3 coding sequence is TGTGCCAGCAGCTTATCCAGGACCGGGGAGCTGTTTTTT.

The chain couples TRBV21-1 to TRBJ2-7; the table assigns TRBD1, which was not confirmed against the DNA. TRBV21-1 is classified as a pseudogene. This CDR3 has 14 amino acids. In nucleotides, the CDR3 is TGTGCCAGCAGCGCCCGACAGGGGGCGAACGAGCAGTACTTC. Its protein is CASSARQGANEQYF.

The chain joins TRBV21-1 to TRBJ2-4; the table names TRBD1, a call not compared with the DNA. TRBV21-1 is designated a pseudogene. The CDR3 contains 13 residues. In DNA, the CDR3 is TGTGCCAGCAAAGGGACAAGTAAAAACATTCAGTACTTC. It codes for CASKGTSKNIQYF.

This CDR3 is CASSLDRLAIVNEQFF. The CDR3 DNA reads TGTGCCAGCAGCTTAGATCGACTAGCAATCGTCAATGAGCAGTTCTTC. The chain links TRBV7-8 to TRBJ2-1; TRBD2 matches at 7 bases. The CDR3 is made up of 16 amino acids. The ends lost 1 base at V and 6 bases at J; junction bases unmatched: 9. Germline V gives CDR1 SGHVS, CDR2 FQNEAQ.